This T cell receptor beta chain was obtained from a study of Ad26.COV2.S vaccination and SARS-CoV-2 variants. Overall study: Ad26.COV2.S shots went into the muscle once or twice, 56 days apart.

Concerning this clone itself: Antigen unknown.

As for treatment: over 15 received Ad26.COV2.S at low or high dose, single or two shots; 5 received placebo; per-sample allocation not given. Sampling happened 63 days after the first vaccine or placebo injection. This Boston cohort included adults aged 18-55 years. An Ad26 vector that expressed Wuhan-strain SARS-CoV-2 spike constituted the vaccine. Whole-study findings and limits: Breadth, reportedly substantial, characterized the spike-specific CD8+ and CD4+ T cell responses after vaccination.

V was shortened by 5 bases and J by 2 bases, with 13 bases between the two germline ends. The CDR3 loop spans 16 amino acids. The V gene's germline CDR1 is SGHTA and CDR2 FQGNSA. Method: immunoSEQ multiplex PCR; TCRdb's copy keeps in-frame clones and lacks some. This repertoire shows roughly 500,000 clones, around nine tenths found once; its top ten account for about 13%. The clonotype originates from a person between 18 and 59 years old who received the Ad26.COV2.S COVID-19 vaccine or a placebo. The sample here was peripheral blood, taken in a trial of Ad26.COV2.S vaccine versus placebo. The rearrangement joins TRBV7-2 to TRBJ2-6, with D possibly being TRBD2 (5 bases). The CDR3: CASSRRSGTGANVLTF. The CDR3 bases are TGTGCCAGCAGCAGACGCAGCGGAACTGGGGCCAACGTCCTGACTTTC.